The rows below give T cell receptor beta chains drawn from one sample of a study of blood T cells in healthy people across ages. Each CDR3 protein is one row after TCRdb ran MiXCR on the 5' RACE reads. The top ten hold 7.7% of the sample, which has about 1.7 million distinct CDR3 sequences, roughly 27% seen once. The sample was blood. These receptors all come from a woman aged 25 to 39 in good health. Both conserved end residues are part of each CDR3. The D gene is left open where the match is weak. Size values are once, few and many counts, or a class for expanded clones, and some rows have none.

j_gene | abundance | v_gene | d_gene | CDR3nt | CDR3aa
TRBJ2-7 | . | TRBV30 | . | TGTGCCTGGAGTGTAACAGGGTTCCACGAGCAGTACTTC | CAWSVTGFHEQYF
TRBJ2-5 | . | TRBV3-1 | TRBD2 | TGTGTCAGCAGCCGAAGACTAGCGGGAGGAACCGAGACCCAGTACTTC | CVSSRRLAGGTETQYF
TRBJ2-3 | . | TRBV4-3 | TRBD2 | TGCGCCAGCAGCCAAGCACCCCCGGGGGGAATCACCACAGATACGCAGTATTTT | CASSQAPPGGITTDTQYF
TRBJ2-3 | many | TRBV28 | . | TGTGCCAGCAGTTTATCCGGACAGACCACAGATACGCAGTATTTT | CASSLSGQTTDTQYF
TRBJ1-5 | . | TRBV15 | . | TGTGCCACCAGCAAAACAGGATATCATAGCAATCAGCCCCAGCATTTT | CATSKTGYHSNQPQHF
TRBJ1-1 | few | TRBV10-2 | . | TGCGCCAGCAGTAAGTACAAGGGCAAGAACACTGAAGCTTTCTTT | CASSKYKGKNTEAFF
TRBJ1-1 | . | TRBV24-1 | . | TGTGCCACCGGGGGTTACAGGGTTGAAACTGAAGCTTTCTTT | CATGGYRVETEAFF
TRBJ1-5 | few | TRBV5-1 | TRBD1 | TGCGCCAGCAGCGCCGGGACAGGGGCCGGCAATCAGCCCCAGCATTTT | CASSAGTGAGNQPQHF
TRBJ2-7 | many | TRBV20-1 | . | TGCAGTGCTAGTCGGGATACCTACGAGCAGTACTTC | CSASRDTYEQYF
TRBJ1-2 | . | TRBV6-5 | TRBD1 | TGTGCCAGCAGTCCCCGGACAGGGGAAGATGGCTACACCTTC | CASSPRTGEDGYTF
TRBJ2-1 | once | TRBV20-1 | TRBD2 | TGCAGTGTGGCGACTAGCCGAAGCTTCTACAATGAGCAGTTCTTC | CSVATSRSFYNEQFF
TRBJ1-2 | few | TRBV5-1 | . | TGCGCCAGCAGCTTCCGGGACATTGATAACTATGGCTACACCTTC | CASSFRDIDNYGYTF
TRBJ2-5 | . | TRBV28 | . | TGTGCCCTTGGAGAAGTTCCTCAAGAGACCCAGTACTTC | CALGEVPQETQYF
TRBJ2-3 | . | TRBV29-1 | TRBD1 | TGCAGCATAAGACAGGGGAGCACAGATACGCAGTATTTT | CSIRQGSTDTQYF
TRBJ2-7 | . | TRBV6-1 | TRBD2 | TGTGCCAGCAAAGGACTAGCGGAGACCTACGAGCAGTACTTC | CASKGLAETYEQYF
TRBJ1-5 | . | TRBV20-1 | TRBD1 | TGCAGTGCTAGACCGGGACAGGGATCTCAGCCCCAGCATTTT | CSARPGQGSQPQHF
TRBJ1-1 | few | TRBV5-1 | . | TGCGCCAGCAGCTTGGGGGGGTTCGATACTGAAGCTTTCTTT | CASSLGGFDTEAFF
TRBJ2-3 | . | TRBV29-1 | TRBD2 | TGCAGCGTTGAAGATCTCGAGGGGAGGGCAGATACGCAGTATTTT | CSVEDLEGRADTQYF
TRBJ1-2 | . | TRBV7-9 | . | TGTGCCAGCAGTCAGATGGGACCCAGCTATGGCTACACCTTC | CASSQMGPSYGYTF
TRBJ2-7 | many | TRBV6-5 | . | TGTGCCAGCAGTGAATACGGGACTTCTTACGAGCAGTACTTC | CASSEYGTSYEQYF
TRBJ2-7 | few | TRBV7-2 | . | TGTGCCAGCAGCACAACACAGGGAGTAGGTTACGAGCAGTACTTC | CASSTTQGVGYEQYF
TRBJ2-7 | few | TRBV20-1 | . | TGCAGTGCTAGAGTGGGACCCGGTTCCTACGAGCAGTACTTC | CSARVGPGSYEQYF
TRBJ2-7 | few | TRBV28 | TRBD1 | TGTGCCAGCAGTTCTAAGGGTCGGGGACAGGGCCCCTACGAGCAGTACTTC | CASSSKGRGQGPYEQYF
TRBJ2-1 | few | TRBV7-9 | TRBD1 | TGTGCCAGCAGCTTGAGGACAGGGGCCTACAATGAGCAGTTCTTC | CASSLRTGAYNEQFF
TRBJ1-1 | . | TRBV29-1 | . | TGCAGCGCCGAACCCACCCAGGGCACTGAAGCTTTCTTT | CSAEPTQGTEAFF
TRBJ2-1 | . | TRBV7-2 | . | TGTGCCAGCAGCACGTGGGAGAATGAGCAGTTCTTC | CASSTWENEQFF
TRBJ1-4 | . | TRBV5-1 | TRBD1 | TGCGCCAGCAGCGAATTTTCAGGGGGGTTAAATGAAAAACTGTTTTTT | CASSEFSGGLNEKLFF
TRBJ1-1 | few | TRBV7-6 | . | TGTGCCAGCAGCTTAGCGGCGGAGTTCGCTGAAGCTTTCTTT | CASSLAAEFAEAFF
TRBJ1-2 | . | TRBV20-1 | TRBD1 | TGCAGTGCTAGAGATCTGGACAGGGTCGGCTACACCTTC | CSARDLDRVGYTF
TRBJ2-1 | . | TRBV18 | . | TGTGCCAGCGCCCTCGGTGGGCTAGAGACCCAGTTCTTC | CASALGGLETQFF
TRBJ2-7 | . | TRBV18 | . | TGTGCCAGCTCACCCGTTCCTCTCTCCGAGCAGTACTTC | CASSPVPLSEQYF
TRBJ2-3 | . | TRBV6-1 | . | TGTGCCAGCAGTGAGACCCCCAGGGAGAGCACAGATACGCAGTATTTT | CASSETPRESTDTQYF
TRBJ1-1 | . | TRBV18 | . | TGTGCCAGCTCACGCATGGCGGACACTGAAGCTTTCTTT | CASSRMADTEAFF
TRBJ2-2 | . | TRBV19 | TRBD1 | TGTGCCAGTAGCATGACAGGGGACAACACCGGGGAGCTGTTTTTT | CASSMTGDNTGELFF
TRBJ1-1 | . | TRBV18 | . | TGTGCCAGCTCACCGGTGGAGGGGGTGATCACTGAAGCTTTCTTT | CASSPVEGVITEAFF
TRBJ1-5 | . | TRBV3-1 | . | TGTGCCAGCAGCCGTGCATGGGGACAGCCCCAGCATTTT | CASSRAWGQPQHF
TRBJ2-4 | many | TRBV10-3 | TRBD2 | TGTGCCATCAGTGAGAGTCTAGCGGGAATTCAGTACTTC | CAISESLAGIQYF
TRBJ2-5 | few | TRBV14 | . | TGTGCCAGCAGCCAAGAAGCTAGCGTAGAGACCCAGTACTTC | CASSQEASVETQYF
TRBJ1-6 | few | TRBV28 | TRBD1 | TGTGCCAGCATTACCACACAGGGGCCCTATAATTCACCCCTCCACTTT | CASITTQGPYNSPLHF
TRBJ1-5 | . | TRBV20-1 | TRBD1 | TGCAGTGCTAAGCACGGGACAGCCCTTAGCAATCAGCCCCAGCATTTT | CSAKHGTALSNQPQHF
TRBJ1-6 | . | TRBV12-3/TRBV12-4 | . | TGTGCCAGCAGCCCTCTCCTCTATAATTCACCCCTCCACTTT | CASSPLLYNSPLHF
TRBJ2-7 | few | TRBV6-1 | TRBD2 | TGTGCCAGCCAAGCGGGGGGGAGCTCCTACGAGCAGTACTTC | CASQAGGSSYEQYF
TRBJ2-5 | many | TRBV10-3 | TRBD2 | TGTGCCATCAGTGGTAGCGGGGGAGGTGAGACCCAGTACTTC | CAISGSGGGETQYF
TRBJ2-4 | . | TRBV21-1 | . | TGTGCCAGCAGCATCCCTCTTGGGGGAGAGGGAATCAAAAACATTCAGTACTTC | CASSIPLGGEGIKNIQYF
TRBJ1-4 | many | TRBV20-1 | . | TGCAGTGCTAGAAGCCAGGCAACTAATGAAAAACTGTTTTTT | CSARSQATNEKLFF
TRBJ2-1 | . | TRBV9 | . | TGTGCCAGCAGCGTAGTAAGGGGGGGGGCCAATGAGCAGTTCTTC | CASSVVRGGANEQFF
TRBJ1-2 | few | TRBV29-1 | . | TGCAGCGTTGAGTGGGCAGGGACGCCAGAAGGCTACACCTTC | CSVEWAGTPEGYTF
TRBJ2-7 | . | TRBV7-9 | TRBD2 | TGTGCCAGCAGCTTAGGGGAGGGCCAGGGAAGCTACGAGCAGTACTTC | CASSLGEGQGSYEQYF
TRBJ2-7 | many | TRBV7-2 | . | TGTGCCAGCAGCTCCGTGTCCCCGGGTTACGAGCAGTACTTC | CASSSVSPGYEQYF
TRBJ2-7 | . | TRBV5-1 | . | TGCGCCAGCAGCTCCGGGAGGGCGACAGGGGACGAGCAGTACTTC | CASSSGRATGDEQYF
TRBJ2-3 | few | TRBV28 | TRBD2 | TGTGCCAGCAGCAGACGGGGGGTAGATACGCAGTATTTT | CASSRRGVDTQYF
TRBJ2-7 | few | TRBV7-3 | TRBD1 | TGTGCCAGCAGCCCGGACGGGACAGGGGGATACGAGCAGTACTTC | CASSPDGTGGYEQYF
TRBJ1-2 | few | TRBV3-1 | . | TGTGCCAGCGCAGACAGATCCTATGGCTACACCTTC | CASADRSYGYTF
TRBJ2-1 | many | TRBV7-3 | . | TGTGCCAGCAGCAAAGACTTGGACAGAGTAGGGGGTGAGCAGTTCTTC | CASSKDLDRVGGEQFF
TRBJ2-7 | many | TRBV20-1 | TRBD2 | TGCAGTGCCCATAAGCGGGAGGAACCTTCCTACGAGCAGTACTTC | CSAHKREEPSYEQYF
TRBJ2-1 | . | TRBV5-1 | TRBD1 | TGCGCCAGCAGCTTGGCCCCCGCTACAGGGGGCGATTACAATGAGCAGTTCTTC | CASSLAPATGGDYNEQFF
TRBJ2-7 | . | TRBV5-6 | . | TGTGCCAGCAGCCTCGCCCGGACAGCCCCCTACGAGCAGTACTTC | CASSLARTAPYEQYF
TRBJ2-1 | few | TRBV5-1 | TRBD2 | TGCGCCAGCAGCCCAGTAAGGGACTACCACAATGAGCAGTTCTTC | CASSPVRDYHNEQFF
TRBJ1-2 | once | TRBV12-3/TRBV12-4 | . | TGTGCCAGCAGCCAAGTATCTGGACTATATGGCTACACCTTC | CASSQVSGLYGYTF